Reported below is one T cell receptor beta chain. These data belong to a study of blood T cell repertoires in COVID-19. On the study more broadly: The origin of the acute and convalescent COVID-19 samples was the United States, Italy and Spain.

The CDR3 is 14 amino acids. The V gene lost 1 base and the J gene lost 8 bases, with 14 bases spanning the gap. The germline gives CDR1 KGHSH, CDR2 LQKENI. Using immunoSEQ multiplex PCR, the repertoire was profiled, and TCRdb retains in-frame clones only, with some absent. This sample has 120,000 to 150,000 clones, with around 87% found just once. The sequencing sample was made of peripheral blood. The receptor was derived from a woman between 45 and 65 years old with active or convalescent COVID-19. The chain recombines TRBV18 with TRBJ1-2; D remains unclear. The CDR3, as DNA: TGTGCCAGCTCACCACGTAGTAGTAGCGACGGCTACACCTTC. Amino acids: CASSPRSSSDGYTF.